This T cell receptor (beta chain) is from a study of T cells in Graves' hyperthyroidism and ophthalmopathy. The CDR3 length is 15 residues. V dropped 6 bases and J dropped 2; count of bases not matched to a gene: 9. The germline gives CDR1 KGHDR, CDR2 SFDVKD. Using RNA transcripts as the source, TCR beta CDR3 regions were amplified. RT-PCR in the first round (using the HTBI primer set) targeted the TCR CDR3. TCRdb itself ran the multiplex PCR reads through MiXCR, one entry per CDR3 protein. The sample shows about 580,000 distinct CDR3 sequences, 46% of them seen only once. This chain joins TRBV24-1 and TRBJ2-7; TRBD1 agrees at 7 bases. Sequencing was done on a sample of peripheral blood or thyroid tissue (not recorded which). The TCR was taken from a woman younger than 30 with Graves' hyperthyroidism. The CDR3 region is CATSQGYRGTYEQYF. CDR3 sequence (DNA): TGTGCCACCAGTCAAGGGTACAGGGGAACCTACGAGCAGTACTTC.